Following are 23 T cell receptor beta chains from one sample sequenced in a study of shared clonotypes between healthy human individuals (TCRdb year 2020). The protocol used for the library was the immunoSEQ multiplex PCR assay. The clones in this table, taken by TCRdb from immuneACCESS, are in-frame only. Not every clone is retained; where verified, under half of the shortfall comes from an unresolved V gene, and the cause of the rest is unknown. Present in this sample are 2 million to 3 million clones, 80% to 95% of which were seen just once. Roughly 0.36% of the sample comes from the top ten. Sequencing was performed on naive CD4+ T cells from PBMCs. Taken with the paper, the label for cell subset or site translates to: CD45RA+ positively selected. These TCRs come from a man younger than 35 in good health. Some clones in this sample may be carry-over from other donors' samples.

Notes on this clone: In the same sample, other DNA sequences code for this CDR3. The chain joins TRBV6-6 to TRBJ1-1, with a weak D call TRBD1 (5 bases). V shed 0 bases and J shed 1 base, with 12 bases lying between them. The CDR3 has 16 amino acids. CDR1 and CDR2 from the germline V gene are MNHNY and SVGAGI (reference sequence). CDR3 nucleotides: TGTGCCAGCAGTTACTCTCGGGGGACCGCGAACACTGAAGCTTTCTTT. As protein: CASSYSRGTANTEAFF.

Comments on this clone: Other DNA sequences of this sample code for an identical CDR3. V and J are TRBV5-1 and TRBJ2-1, with 7 bases matching TRBD2. Trimming took 0 bases from V and 7 from J; bases not matched to a gene: 4. Germline V CDR1 and CDR2: SGHRS, YFSETQ. This CDR3 has 14 amino acids. The CDR3 sequence is CASSLEGGGNEQFF. CDR3 nucleotide sequence: TGCGCCAGCAGCTTGGAGGGCGGGGGTAATGAGCAGTTCTTC.

CDR3 region: CSVVLAGADTQYF. The CDR3, as DNA: TGCAGTGTCGTCCTAGCGGGGGCAGATACGCAGTATTTT. The chain carries TRBV29-1 and TRBJ2-3, with TRBD2 matching over 10 bases. This CDR3 spans 13 amino acids. Germline CDR1 is SQVTM and CDR2 is ANQGSEA.

This clone was recorded only once. V and J are TRBV28 and TRBJ2-6, with D hard to call. The V gene lost 4 bases and the J gene lost 0 bases, with 13 bases spanning the gap. The CDR3 is 17 amino acids. Per germline, CDR1 MDHEN and CDR2 SYDVKM. The CDR3 DNA follows: TGTGCCAGCAGTTCCCGGTCGTCCTTCTCTGGGGCCAACGTCCTGACTTTC. Amino acid sequence: CASSSRSSFSGANVLTF.

The chain carries TRBV25-1 and TRBJ1-2; possibly TRBD1 for D (5 bases). Between the trimmed V and J ends, which lost 4 bases and 4 bases, there was a span of 10 bases. Looked up from germline, CDR1 is MGHDK and CDR2 is SYGVNS. The CDR3 is 13 amino acids. In DNA, the CDR3 is TGTGCCAGCAGTGCAAGGGGATTCTATGGCTACACCTTC. Its translation is CASSARGFYGYTF.

In regard to this clone: Germline is not matched at one junction end, which may reflect a read error. The chain's CDR3 is CASSGRELSASGLLF. The CDR3 nucleotides are TGTGCCAGCAGCGGTCGGGAATTATCGGCGAGCGGACTCCTCTTC. The chain couples TRBV7-2 to TRBJ2-7; a weak D match, TRBD2 (5 bases). Looked up from germline, CDR1 is SGHTA and CDR2 is FQGNSA. The CDR3 is 15 amino acids. Together with reference TRBV7-2 and TRBJ2-7, the CDR3 gives the full variable domain: GAGVSQSPSNKVTEKGKDVELRCDPISGHTALYWYRQSLGQGLEFLIYFQGNSAPDKSGLPSDRFSAERTGGSVSTLTIQRTQQEDSAVYLCASSGRELSASGLLFGPGTRLTVT.

This clone was observed a single time. V is TRBV28 and J is TRBJ1-3; a possible D gene is TRBD1 (6 bases). The V gene's germline CDR1 is MDHEN and CDR2 SYDVKM. V lost 2 bases, J lost 4 bases, and 12 bases lay in between. The CDR3 sequence is 15 residues long. CDR3 protein: CASSLGRGRGNTIYF. The CDR3 DNA reads TGTGCCAGCAGTTTAGGTCGGGGGCGAGGAAACACCATATATTTT.

The chain's CDR3 is CASSNIWDRYGYTF. As DNA, the CDR3 is TGTGCCAGCAGCAATATTTGGGACAGATATGGCTACACCTTC. The chain has TRBV6-5 and TRBJ1-2; 7 positions match TRBD1. The CDR3 is 14 amino acids. Germline V gives CDR1 MNHEY, CDR2 SVGAGI. Trimming removed 6 bases from V and 5 bases from J; junction bases left unmatched: 9.

The chain couples TRBV2 to TRBJ2-2, with 10 bases lining up with TRBD2. The CDR3 extends over 17 amino acids. The junction had 7 bases not matched to a gene; V was cut back by 6 bases and J by 0 bases. Germline V lookup: CDR1 SNHLY, CDR2 FYNNEI. Here the CDR3 reads CASRAGTSASNTGELFF. The CDR3 nucleotides are TGTGCCAGCAGAGCCGGGACTAGCGCTTCGAACACCGGGGAGCTGTTTTTT. Full variable domain (rest looked up from reference TRBV2 and TRBJ2-2): EPEVTQTPSHQVTQMGQEVILRCVPISNHLYFYWYRQILGQKVEFLVSFYNNEISEKSEIFDDQFSVERPDGSNFTLKIRSTKLEDSAMYFCASRAGTSASNTGELFFGEGSRLTVL.

The J gene is TRBJ1-1, the V gene TRBV18; TRBD1 might be the D (6 bases). The V gene's germline CDR1 is KGHSH and CDR2 LQKENI. V lost 3 bases to trimming and J lost 6 bases, with 20 bases between them. The CDR3 has 16 residues. The CDR3 sequence is CASSPNIFTGMAEAFF. The CDR3 bases are TGTGCCAGCTCACCGAACATTTTCACAGGGATGGCTGAAGCTTTCTTT.

The CDR3 reads CATHGGGRSYEQYF. The CDR3 region has the DNA TGTGCCACCCACGGGGGGGGCCGCTCCTACGAGCAGTACTTC. This chain connects TRBV4-2 to TRBJ2-7; 8 nucleotides agree with TRBD2. V lost 10 bases, J lost 0 bases, and 8 bases stayed unmatched. The CDR3 covers 14 residues. Germline V lookup: CDR1 LGHNA, CDR2 YNFKEQ.

This chain links TRBV6-5 with TRBJ2-5; 7 bases match TRBD2. The V segment lost 5 bases and the J segment 4 bases; nucleotides outside the gene matches: 7. The CDR3 length is 14 residues. CDR1 is MNHEY, CDR2 SVGAGI, per germline. The DNA for the CDR3 is TGTGCCAGCAGTCCCTCCCTAGCGGCAGAGACCCAGTACTTC. This gives the protein CASSPSLAAETQYF.

This rearrangement joins TRBV5-1 to TRBJ1-6; perhaps TRBD1 as D (6 bases). The germline gives CDR1 SGHRS, CDR2 YFSETQ. The CDR3 contains 13 residues. V lost 7 bases to trimming and J lost 10 bases, with 15 bases between them. The CDR3 bases are TGCGCCAGCGCGGCAGGGGATCACTCACCCCTCCACTTT. It specifies CASAAGDHSPLHF.

The chain recombines TRBV5-1 with TRBJ2-2; D is perhaps TRBD1 (6 bases). This CDR3 has 15 amino acids. Trimming took off 2 bases at V and 5 bases at J, with 13 bases between the two ends. Germline V gives CDR1 SGHRS, CDR2 YFSETQ. The CDR3 DNA reads as TGCGCCAGCAGCTTCTCGTCAGGGGTTACCGGGGAGCTGTTTTTT. Its translation is CASSFSSGVTGELFF.

Worth noting for this clone: The sample carries other DNA sequences with the same CDR3. The chain links TRBV7-9 to TRBJ2-1; D unclear. CDR1 is SEHNR and CDR2 is FQNEAQ in the germline V gene (reference sequence). The CDR3 loop spans 11 amino acids. Trimming left V 5 bases short and J 10 bases short, with 9 bases between. The CDR3 spells CASSRGGEQFF. CDR3 sequence (DNA): TGTGCCAGCAGCCGAGGCGGAGAGCAGTTCTTC.

This chain joins TRBV7-3 and TRBJ1-5; D is undetermined. This CDR3 contains 10 residues. Trimming took off 3 bases at V and 10 bases at J, with 4 bases between the two ends. The germline CDR1 and CDR2 sequences are SGHTA and FQGTGA. CDR3 nucleotides: TGTGCCAGCAGCTTCCCTCCCCAGCATTTT. This gives the protein CASSFPPQHF.

The chain employs TRBV5-1 and TRBJ1-1; TRBD1 matches 7 bases. Unmatched junction bases numbered 8, after V lost 9 bases and J lost 0 bases. This CDR3 spans 14 amino acids. Germline V lookup: CDR1 SGHRS, CDR2 YFSETQ. The CDR3 coding sequence is TGCGCCACCAGGGTGGACAGGATGAACACTGAAGCTTTCTTT. It is translated as CATRVDRMNTEAFF. Together with reference TRBV5-1 and TRBJ1-1, the CDR3 gives the full variable domain: KAGVTQTPRYLIKTRGQQVTLSCSPISGHRSVSWYQQTPGQGLQFLFEYFSETQRNKGNFPGRFSGRQFSNSRSEMNVSTLELGDSALYLCATRVDRMNTEAFFGQGTRLTVV.

The genes are TRBV2 and TRBJ1-1; no clear D. The CDR3 has 13 residues. CDR1 is SNHLY and CDR2 is FYNNEI in the germline V gene. V lost 8 bases and J lost 0, with 10 bases in between. In DNA form, the CDR3 reads TGTGCCAGCGCTTACGGACTGAACACTGAAGCTTTCTTT. It specifies CASAYGLNTEAFF.

The chain links TRBV28 to TRBJ2-1, with 8 bases that match TRBD2. V trimming: 2 bases; J trimming: 6 bases; junction bases outside the gene matches: 9. Per the germline V gene, CDR1 is MDHEN and CDR2 is SYDVKM. This CDR3 spans 16 amino acids. This CDR3 reads CASSLTSGSGLNEQFF. The CDR3, as DNA: TGTGCCAGCAGTTTAACAAGCGGGAGTGGGCTCAATGAGCAGTTCTTC.

The chain couples TRBV19 to TRBJ2-3; unclear D gene. Trimming removed 1 base from V and 6 bases from J, with 8 bases in between. CDR3 length: 13 residues. From germline, CDR1 is LNHDA and CDR2 SQIVND (reference sequence). Here the CDR3 DNA reads TGTGCCAGTAGTATAGGGTGGCGGGATACGCAGTATTTT. Protein product: CASSIGWRDTQYF.

The V call is TRBV6-1, the J call TRBJ2-7; D is undetermined. The CDR3 sequence is 12 residues long. Deletions cut 6 bases from V and 0 bases from J, with 6 bases between. From germline, CDR1 is MNHNS and CDR2 SASEGT. CDR3 coding DNA: TGTGCCAGCAGCCCCCACTCCTACGAGCAGTACTTC. It translates to CASSPHSYEQYF.

The chain links TRBV5-4 to TRBJ2-5, with D unclear. The germline V gene encodes CDR1 SGHNT and CDR2 YYREEE (reference sequence). Deletions cut 3 bases from V and 1 base from J, with 10 bases between. This CDR3 is built from 14 residues. This CDR3 reads CASSYPGGQETQYF. The CDR3 coding sequence is TGTGCCAGCAGCTACCCGGGCGGCCAAGAGACCCAGTACTTC.

Only one count was recorded for this clone. The rearrangement links TRBV2 to TRBJ2-1, with TRBD1 identical over 8 bases. The germline gives CDR1 SNHLY, CDR2 FYNNEI. The CDR3 loop spans 14 amino acids. After removal of 3 bases from V and 4 bases from J, the junction contained 2 bases not matched to a gene. Written as DNA, the CDR3 is TGTGCCAGCAGTGACAGGGGGCGATACAATGAGCAGTTCTTC. Its translation is CASSDRGRYNEQFF.